This T cell receptor (beta chain) derives from a study of a mutant IDH1 vaccine in newly diagnosed glioma. Study-level information: Treated patients were roughly 62% male, 37.5% female, mean age roughly 40 years.

The CDR3 loop spans 13 amino acids. Trimming took off 3 bases at V and 5 bases at J, with 11 bases between the two ends. Germline values: CDR1 MNHEY, CDR2 SMNVEV (reference sequence). Sequencing was performed with immunoSEQ multiplex PCR; in TCRdb, only in-frame clones are kept and a portion is missing. Of tens of thousands of clones detected, 86% appear once; the ten largest clones hold around 3%. Time point defined: baseline, week 1 (first vaccination visit). Treatment reported: pre-vaccination baseline after standard-of-care therapy. Sample share makes this clone medium-sized. The specimen was PBMCs, collected from a glioma patient treated with radiotherapy, temozolomide or both. The clonotype was recovered from a man aged 30 to 45 with glioma. The rearrangement links TRBV27 to TRBJ2-7; D remains ambiguous. The CDR3 DNA sequence: TGTGCCAGCAGTTTCTTCGGTGGTGACGAGCAGTACTTC. It encodes CASSFFGGDEQYF.